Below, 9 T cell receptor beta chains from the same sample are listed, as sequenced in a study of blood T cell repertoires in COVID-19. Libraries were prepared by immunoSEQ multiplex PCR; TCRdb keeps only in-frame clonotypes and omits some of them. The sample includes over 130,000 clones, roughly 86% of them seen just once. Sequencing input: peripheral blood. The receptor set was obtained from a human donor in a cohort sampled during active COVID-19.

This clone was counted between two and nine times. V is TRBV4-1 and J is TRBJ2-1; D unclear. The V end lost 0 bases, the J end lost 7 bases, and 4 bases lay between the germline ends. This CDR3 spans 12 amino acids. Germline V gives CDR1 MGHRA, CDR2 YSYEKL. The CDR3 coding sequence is TGCGCCAGCAGCCAAGATCGGAATGAGCAGTTCTTC. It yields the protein CASSQDRNEQFF.

The CDR3 protein is CASSERGAGNTIYF. The CDR3 DNA reads as TGCGCCAGCAGCGAAAGGGGCGCTGGAAACACCATATATTTT. The rearrangement uses TRBV5-1 and TRBJ1-3, with D possibly being TRBD1 (5 bases). Deletions cut 4 bases from V and 2 bases from J, with 10 bases between. The CDR3 length is 14 residues. The V gene's germline CDR1 is SGHRS and CDR2 YFSETQ.

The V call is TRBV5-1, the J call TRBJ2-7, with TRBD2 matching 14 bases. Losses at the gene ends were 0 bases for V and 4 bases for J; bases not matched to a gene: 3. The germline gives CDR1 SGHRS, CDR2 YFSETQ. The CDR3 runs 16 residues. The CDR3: CASSLGTSGRSYEQYF. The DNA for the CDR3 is TGCGCCAGCAGCTTGGGGACTAGCGGGAGGTCTTACGAGCAGTACTTC.

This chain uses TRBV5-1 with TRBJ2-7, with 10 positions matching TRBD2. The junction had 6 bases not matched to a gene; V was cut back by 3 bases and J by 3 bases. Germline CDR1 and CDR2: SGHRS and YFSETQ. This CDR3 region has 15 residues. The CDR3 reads CASSSASSGGYEQYF. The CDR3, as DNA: TGCGCCAGCAGCTCAGCTTCTAGCGGGGGCTACGAGCAGTACTTC.

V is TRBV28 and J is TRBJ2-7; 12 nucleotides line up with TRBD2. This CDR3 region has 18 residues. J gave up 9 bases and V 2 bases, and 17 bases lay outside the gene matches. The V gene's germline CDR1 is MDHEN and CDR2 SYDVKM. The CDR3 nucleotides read TGTGCCAGCAGTTTAATTCCGCAAGTGAGGACTAGCGGGATCGGGCAGTACTTC. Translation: CASSLIPQVRTSGIGQYF. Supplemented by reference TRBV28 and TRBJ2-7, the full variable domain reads DVKVTQSSRYLVKRTGEKVFLECVQDMDHENMFWYRQDPGLGLRLIYFSYDVKMKEKGDIPEGYSVSREKKERFSLILESASTNQTSMYLCASSLIPQVRTSGIGQYFGPGTRLTVT.

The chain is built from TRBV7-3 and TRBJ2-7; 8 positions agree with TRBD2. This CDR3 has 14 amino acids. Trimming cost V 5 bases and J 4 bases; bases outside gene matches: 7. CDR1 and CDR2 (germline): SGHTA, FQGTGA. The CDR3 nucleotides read TGTGCCAGCAGCCAAACCGGGACTAGTTACGAGCAGTACTTC. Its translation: CASSQTGTSYEQYF.

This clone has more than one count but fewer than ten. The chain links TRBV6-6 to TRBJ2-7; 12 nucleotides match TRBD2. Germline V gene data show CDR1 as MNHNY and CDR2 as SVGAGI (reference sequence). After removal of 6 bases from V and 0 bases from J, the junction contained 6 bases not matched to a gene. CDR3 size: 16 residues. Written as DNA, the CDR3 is TGTGCCAGCAGCTCCCGGACTAGCGGGACCTCCTACGAGCAGTACTTC. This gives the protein CASSSRTSGTSYEQYF.

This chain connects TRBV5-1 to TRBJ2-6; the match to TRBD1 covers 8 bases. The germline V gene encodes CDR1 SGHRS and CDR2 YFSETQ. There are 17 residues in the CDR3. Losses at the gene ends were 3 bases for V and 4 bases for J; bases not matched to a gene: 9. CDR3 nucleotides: TGCGCCAGCAGCTCCGGACAGGGCCAATGGGGGGCCAACGTCCTGACTTTC. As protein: CASSSGQGQWGANVLTF.

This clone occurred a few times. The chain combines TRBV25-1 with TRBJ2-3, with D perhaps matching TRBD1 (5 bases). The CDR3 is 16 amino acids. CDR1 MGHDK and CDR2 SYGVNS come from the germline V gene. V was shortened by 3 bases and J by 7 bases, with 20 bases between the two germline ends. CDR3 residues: CASSETVTSKLNTQYF. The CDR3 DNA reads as TGTGCCAGCAGTGAGACAGTTACCTCGAAATTGAATACGCAGTATTTT.